This T cell receptor (beta chain) was retrieved from a study of cytomegalovirus exposure and HLA in healthy donors. Findings of the study overall: Being productive about 87% or about 30% of the time was typical of most TCR beta V segments in an earlier analysis. Most TCR sequences were uncommon, yet certain public TCRs appeared in many donors. Highly shared sequence variants in one cluster were likely a sequencing artifact.

60 Vbeta and 13 Jbeta primers were used in PCR. Authors' methods: Per a later analysis, the number of unique TCR beta chains was roughly 83 million, of which roughly 11 million were shared. Clones were read by immunoSEQ multiplex PCR, and TCRdb kept only the in-frame ones, dropping some. V and J calls and clone size are copied from that table; D and trimming were computed from the DNA. This table has 150,000 to 200,000 clones, roughly 80% appearing once. This CDR3 is built from 16 residues. V lost 4 bases, J lost 1 base, and 7 bases stayed unmatched. Germline V gene lookup returns CDR1 LGHNA and CDR2 YSLEER. Comments on this clone: Its target is not known.

Sequencing was performed on PBMCs. The origin of this receptor is a woman in her 30s in good health and CMV-seropositive. The chain combines TRBV4-3 with TRBJ1-1, with TRBD1 matching over 9 bases. In DNA form, the CDR3 reads TGCGCCAGCAGCCCCCAAACAGGGGGCTGGAACACTGAAGCTTTCTTT. Translation: CASSPQTGGWNTEAFF.